This T cell receptor beta chain was identified in a study of T cell repertoires in cytomegalovirus infection. Study results and caveats: Pooled public TCR beta family frequency picked out CMV carriers with the relevant HLA. CMV-specific HLA-C-restricted TCR beta clonotypes dominated the ex vivo response.

Per germline, CDR1 SGHVS and CDR2 FNYEAQ. The CDR3 has 14 residues. The ends were cut back, 1 base at V and 4 bases at J, with 8 bases in the middle. One entry per CDR3 protein, called by TCRdb with MiXCR from the reads. The table records roughly 7,600 distinct CDR3 sequences, approximately 54% of them present only once. Concerning this clonotype: Its antigen is currently unknown.

The V call is TRBV7-6, the J call TRBJ2-1; D call uncertain. The sequence was collected from a human donor in good health (CMV status not recorded). Some clones in this sample may be carry-over from other donors' samples. The sequenced material came from PBMCs, sequenced either directly or after in vitro stimulation (not recorded which). The DNA of the CDR3 is TGTGCCAGCAGCTTAGAGTCCAGATACAATGAGCAGTTCTTC. Its protein is CASSLESRYNEQFF.